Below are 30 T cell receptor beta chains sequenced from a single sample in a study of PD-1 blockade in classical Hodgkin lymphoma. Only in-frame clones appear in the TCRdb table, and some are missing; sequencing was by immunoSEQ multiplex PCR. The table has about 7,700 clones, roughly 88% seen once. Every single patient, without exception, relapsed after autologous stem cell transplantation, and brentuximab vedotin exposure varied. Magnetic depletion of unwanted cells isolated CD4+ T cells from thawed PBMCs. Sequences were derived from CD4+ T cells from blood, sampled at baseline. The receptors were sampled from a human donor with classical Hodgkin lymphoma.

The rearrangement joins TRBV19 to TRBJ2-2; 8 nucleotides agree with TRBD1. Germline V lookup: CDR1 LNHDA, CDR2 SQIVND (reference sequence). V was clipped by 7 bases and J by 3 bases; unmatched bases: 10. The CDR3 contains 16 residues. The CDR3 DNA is TGTGCCAGTAAGGGGGTAGGACAGGGTGACACCGGGGAGCTGTTTTTT. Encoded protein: CASKGVGQGDTGELFF.

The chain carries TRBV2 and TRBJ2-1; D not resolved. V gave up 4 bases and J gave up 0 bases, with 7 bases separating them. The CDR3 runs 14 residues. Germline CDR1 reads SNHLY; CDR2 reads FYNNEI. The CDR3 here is CASSGPASYNEQFF. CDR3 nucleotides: TGTGCCAGCAGTGGACCTGCCTCCTACAATGAGCAGTTCTTC. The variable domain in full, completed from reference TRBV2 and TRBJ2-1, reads EPEVTQTPSHQVTQMGQEVILRCVPISNHLYFYWYRQILGQKVEFLVSFYNNEISEKSEIFDDQFSVERPDGSNFTLKIRSTKLEDSAMYFCASSGPASYNEQFFGPGTRLTVL.

The CDR3 sequence is CAWSIRGRQETQYF. CDR3 nucleotide sequence: TGTGCCTGGAGTATTCGAGGTCGGCAAGAGACCCAGTACTTC. This rearrangement joins TRBV30 to TRBJ2-5; D gene ambiguous. Germline CDR1 reads GTSNPN; CDR2 reads SVGIG (reference sequence). Trimming stripped 2 bases from V and 2 bases from J, with 12 bases between. There are 14 residues in the CDR3.

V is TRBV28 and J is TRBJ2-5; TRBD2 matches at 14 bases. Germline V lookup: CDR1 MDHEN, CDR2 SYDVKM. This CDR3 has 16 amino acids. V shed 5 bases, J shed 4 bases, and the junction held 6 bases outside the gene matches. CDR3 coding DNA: TGTGCCAGCAGTAAAATGGGACTAGCGGGAGTAGAGACCCAGTACTTC. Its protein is CASSKMGLAGVETQYF.

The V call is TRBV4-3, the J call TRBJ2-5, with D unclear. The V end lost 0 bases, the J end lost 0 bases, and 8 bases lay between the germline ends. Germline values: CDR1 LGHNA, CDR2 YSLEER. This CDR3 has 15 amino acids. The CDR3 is CASSQDTVYQETQYF. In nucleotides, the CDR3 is TGCGCCAGCAGCCAAGATACAGTGTACCAAGAGACCCAGTACTTC.

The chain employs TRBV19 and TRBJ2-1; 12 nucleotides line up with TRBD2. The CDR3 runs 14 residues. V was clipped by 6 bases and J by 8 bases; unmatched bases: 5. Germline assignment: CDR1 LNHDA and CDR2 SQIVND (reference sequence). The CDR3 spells CASRESSGRDEQFF. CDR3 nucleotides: TGTGCCAGTAGGGAGTCTAGCGGGAGGGATGAGCAGTTCTTC. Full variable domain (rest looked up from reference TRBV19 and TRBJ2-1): DGGITQSPKYLFRKEGQNVTLSCEQNLNHDAMYWYRQDPGQGLRLIYYSQIVNDFQKGDIAEGYSVSREKKESFPLTVTSAQKNPTAFYLCASRESSGRDEQFFGPGTRLTVL.

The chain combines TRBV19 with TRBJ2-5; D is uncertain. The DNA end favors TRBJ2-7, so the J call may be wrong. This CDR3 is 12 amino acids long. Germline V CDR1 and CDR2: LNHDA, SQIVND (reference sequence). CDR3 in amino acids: CASSLAWGEQYF. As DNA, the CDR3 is TGTGCCAGTAGTTTGGCATGGGGCGAGCAGTACTTC.

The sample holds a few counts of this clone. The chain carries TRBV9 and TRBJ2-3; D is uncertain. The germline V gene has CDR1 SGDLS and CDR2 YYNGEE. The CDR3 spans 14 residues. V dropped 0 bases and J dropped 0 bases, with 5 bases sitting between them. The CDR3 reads CASSVVDSTDTQYF. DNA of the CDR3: TGTGCCAGCAGCGTAGTGGACAGCACAGATACGCAGTATTTT. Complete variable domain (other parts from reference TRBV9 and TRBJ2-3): DSGVTQTPKHLITATGQRVTLRCSPRSGDLSVYWYQQSLDQGLQFLIQYYNGEERAKGNILERFSAQQFPDLHSELNLSSLELGDSALYFCASSVVDSTDTQYFGPGTRLTVL.

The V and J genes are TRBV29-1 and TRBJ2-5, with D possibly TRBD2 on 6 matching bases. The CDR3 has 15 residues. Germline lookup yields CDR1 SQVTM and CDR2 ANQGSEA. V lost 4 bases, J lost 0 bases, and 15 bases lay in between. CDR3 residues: CSVGVAGHYQETQYF. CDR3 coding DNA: TGCAGCGTTGGAGTGGCGGGGCACTACCAAGAGACCCAGTACTTC.

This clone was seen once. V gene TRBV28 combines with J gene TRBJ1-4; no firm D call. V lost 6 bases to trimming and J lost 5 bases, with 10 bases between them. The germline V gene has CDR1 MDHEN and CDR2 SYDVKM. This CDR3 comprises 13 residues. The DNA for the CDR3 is TGTGCCAGCAGGACCCCGCCAAATGAAAAACTGTTTTTT. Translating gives CASRTPPNEKLFF. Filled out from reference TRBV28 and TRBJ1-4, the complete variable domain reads DVKVTQSSRYLVKRTGEKVFLECVQDMDHENMFWYRQDPGLGLRLIYFSYDVKMKEKGDIPEGYSVSREKKERFSLILESASTNQTSMYLCASRTPPNEKLFFGSGTQLSVL.

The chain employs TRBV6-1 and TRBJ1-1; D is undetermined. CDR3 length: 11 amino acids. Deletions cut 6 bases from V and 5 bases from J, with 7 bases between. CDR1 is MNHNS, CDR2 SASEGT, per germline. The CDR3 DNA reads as TGTGCCAGCAGCAGATTAACTGAAGCTTTCTTT. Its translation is CASSRLTEAFF.

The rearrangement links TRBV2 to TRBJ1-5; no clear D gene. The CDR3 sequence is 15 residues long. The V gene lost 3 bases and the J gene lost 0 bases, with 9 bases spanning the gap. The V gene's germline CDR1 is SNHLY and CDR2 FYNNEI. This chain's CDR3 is CASSEDLISNQPQHF. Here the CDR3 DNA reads TGTGCCAGCAGTGAGGATCTCATTAGCAATCAGCCCCAGCATTTT.

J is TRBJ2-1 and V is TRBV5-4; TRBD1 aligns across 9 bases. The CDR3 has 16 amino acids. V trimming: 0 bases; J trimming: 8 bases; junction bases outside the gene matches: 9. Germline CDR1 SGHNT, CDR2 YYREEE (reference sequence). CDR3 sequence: CASSLGFGTGLYEQFF. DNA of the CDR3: TGTGCCAGCAGCTTGGGCTTTGGGACAGGGCTTTATGAGCAGTTCTTC. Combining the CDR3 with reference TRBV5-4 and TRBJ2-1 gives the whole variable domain ETGVTQSPTHLIKTRGQQVTLRCSSQSGHNTVSWYQQALGQGPQFIFQYYREEENGRGNFPPRFSGLQFPNYSSELNVNALELDDSALYLCASSLGFGTGLYEQFFGPGTRLTVL.

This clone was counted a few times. CDR3 DNA: TGTGCCAGCAGCCGTTCAGGGGGAGGGGGCGAGTACGAGCAGTACTTC. It yields the protein CASSRSGGGGEYEQYF. The V gene is TRBV4-2, the J gene TRBJ2-7; D may be TRBD1 or TRBD2 (7 bases each). In germline, CDR1 is LGHNA, CDR2 YNFKEQ. The CDR3 runs 16 residues. V gave up 4 bases and J gave up 4 bases, with 20 bases separating them.

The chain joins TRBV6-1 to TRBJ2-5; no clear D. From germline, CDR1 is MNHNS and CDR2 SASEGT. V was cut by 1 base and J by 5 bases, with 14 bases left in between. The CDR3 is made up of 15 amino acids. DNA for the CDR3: TGTGCCAGCAGTGAAGGGGTTAGCCCGAGGGAGACCCAGTACTTC. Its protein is CASSEGVSPRETQYF.

DNA for the CDR3: TGTGCCATTAGCCCGGCAACTAACAATGAGCAGTTCTTC. Translating gives CAISPATNNEQFF. The chain combines TRBV10-3 with TRBJ2-1; no firm D call. Germline CDR1 ENHRY, CDR2 SYGVKD. The length of the CDR3 is 13 residues. Trimming pared 9 bases from V and 5 bases from J, leaving 14 bases between.

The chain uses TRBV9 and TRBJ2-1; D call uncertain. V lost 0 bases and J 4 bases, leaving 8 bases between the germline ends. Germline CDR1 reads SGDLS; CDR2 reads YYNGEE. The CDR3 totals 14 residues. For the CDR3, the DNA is TGTGCCAGCAGCGTAGTACCGGGTTACAATGAGCAGTTCTTC. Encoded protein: CASSVVPGYNEQFF.

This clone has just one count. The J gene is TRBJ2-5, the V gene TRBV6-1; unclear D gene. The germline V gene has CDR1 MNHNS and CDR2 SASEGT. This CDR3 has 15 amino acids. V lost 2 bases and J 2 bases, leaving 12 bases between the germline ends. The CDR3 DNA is TGTGCCAGCAGTGAATTTGCGGAGACACAAGAGACCCAGTACTTC. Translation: CASSEFAETQETQYF.

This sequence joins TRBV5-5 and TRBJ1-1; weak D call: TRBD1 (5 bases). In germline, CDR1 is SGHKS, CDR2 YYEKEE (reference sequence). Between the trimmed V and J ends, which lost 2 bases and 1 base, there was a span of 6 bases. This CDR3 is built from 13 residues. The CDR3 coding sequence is TGTGCCAGCAGCTTCGGGGCGAACACTGAAGCTTTCTTT. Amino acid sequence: CASSFGANTEAFF. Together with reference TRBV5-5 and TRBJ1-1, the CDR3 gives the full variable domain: DAGVTQSPTHLIKTRGQQVTLRCSPISGHKSVSWYQQVLGQGPQFIFQYYEKEERGRGNFPDRFSARQFPNYSSELNVNALLLGDSALYLCASSFGANTEAFFGQGTRLTVV.

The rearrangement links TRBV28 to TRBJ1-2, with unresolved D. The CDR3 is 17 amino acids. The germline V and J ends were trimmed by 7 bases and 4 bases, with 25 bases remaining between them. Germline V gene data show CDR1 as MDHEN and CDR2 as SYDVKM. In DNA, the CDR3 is TGTGCCAGCATACCCCCTGGCCCACCAGAAAGCCTCTATGGCTACACCTTC. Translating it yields CASIPPGPPESLYGYTF.

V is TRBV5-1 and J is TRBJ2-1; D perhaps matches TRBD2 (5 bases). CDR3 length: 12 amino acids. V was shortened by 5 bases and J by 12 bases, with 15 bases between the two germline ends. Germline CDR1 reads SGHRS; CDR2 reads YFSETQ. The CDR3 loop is CASRPQLAGQFF. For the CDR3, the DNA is TGCGCCAGCAGACCCCAGCTAGCCGGGCAGTTCTTC.

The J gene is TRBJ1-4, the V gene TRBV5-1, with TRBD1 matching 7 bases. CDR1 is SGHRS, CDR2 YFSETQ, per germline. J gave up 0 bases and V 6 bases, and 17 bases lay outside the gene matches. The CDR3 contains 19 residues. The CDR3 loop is CASTSLLGGQIATNEKLFF. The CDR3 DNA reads TGCGCCAGCACGTCCTTACTAGGGGGACAGATTGCAACTAATGAAAAACTGTTTTTT.

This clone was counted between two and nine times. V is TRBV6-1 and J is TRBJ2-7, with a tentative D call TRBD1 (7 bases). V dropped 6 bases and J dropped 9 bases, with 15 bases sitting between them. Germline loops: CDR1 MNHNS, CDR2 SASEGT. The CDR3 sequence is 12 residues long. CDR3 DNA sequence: TGTGCCAGCAGAGCGACAGGGAGGCGGCAGTACTTC. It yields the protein CASRATGRRQYF.

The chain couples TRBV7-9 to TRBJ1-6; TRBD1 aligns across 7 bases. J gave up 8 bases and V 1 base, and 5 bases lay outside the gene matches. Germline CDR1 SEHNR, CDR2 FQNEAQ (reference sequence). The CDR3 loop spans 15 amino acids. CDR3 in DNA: TGTGCCAGCAGCTTAGGGACAGGTTGGGATTCACCCCTCCACTTT. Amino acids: CASSLGTGWDSPLHF.

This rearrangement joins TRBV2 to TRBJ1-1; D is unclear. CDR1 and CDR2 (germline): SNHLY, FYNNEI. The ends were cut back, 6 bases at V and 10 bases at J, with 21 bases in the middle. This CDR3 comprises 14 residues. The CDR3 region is CASRAVGGGVVAFF. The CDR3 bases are TGTGCCAGCAGAGCCGTCGGAGGTGGTGTTGTAGCTTTCTTT.

Written as DNA, the CDR3 is TGTGCCAGCAGGACGAGACTAGCGGGAGTCGGGGAGCTGTTTTTT. Its translation is CASRTRLAGVGELFF. The rearrangement uses TRBV5-6 and TRBJ2-2, with TRBD2 matching over 12 bases. Germline lookup yields CDR1 SGHDT and CDR2 YYEEEE. The CDR3 has 15 amino acids. J gave up 7 bases and V 5 bases, and 6 bases lay outside the gene matches.

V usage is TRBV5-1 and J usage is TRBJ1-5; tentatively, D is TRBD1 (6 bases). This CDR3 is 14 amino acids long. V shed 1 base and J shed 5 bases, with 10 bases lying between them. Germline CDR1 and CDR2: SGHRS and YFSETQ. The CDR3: CASSLYAGDQPQHF. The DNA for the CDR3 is TGCGCCAGCAGCTTGTATGCAGGGGATCAGCCCCAGCATTTT.

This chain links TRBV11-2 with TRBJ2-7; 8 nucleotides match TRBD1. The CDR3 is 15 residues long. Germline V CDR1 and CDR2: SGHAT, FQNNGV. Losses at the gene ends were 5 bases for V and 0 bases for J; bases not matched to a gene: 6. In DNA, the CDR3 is TGTGCCAGCAGCGGGTGGGACAGGAGCTCCTACGAGCAGTACTTC. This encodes CASSGWDRSSYEQYF. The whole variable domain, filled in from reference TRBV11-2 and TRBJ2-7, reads EAGVAQSPRYKIIEKRQSVAFWCNPISGHATLYWYQQILGQGPKLLIQFQNNGVVDDSQLPKDRFSAERLKGVDSTLKIQPAKLEDSAVYLCASSGWDRSSYEQYFGPGTRLTVT.

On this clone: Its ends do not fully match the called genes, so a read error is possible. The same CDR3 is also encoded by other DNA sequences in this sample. The CDR3 DNA reads TGTGCCAGCAGCTTACGCAATGAACAGTTCTTC. Translated: CASSLRNEQFF. V usage is TRBV13 and J usage is TRBJ2-1; D is unresolved. Germline V gene data show CDR1 as PRHDT and CDR2 as FYEKMQ (reference sequence). The CDR3 is 11 residues long.

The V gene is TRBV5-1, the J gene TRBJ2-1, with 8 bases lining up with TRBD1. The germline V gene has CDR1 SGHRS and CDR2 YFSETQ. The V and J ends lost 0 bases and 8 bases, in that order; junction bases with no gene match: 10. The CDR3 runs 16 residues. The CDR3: CASSLAGQGGYDEQFF. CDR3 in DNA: TGCGCCAGCAGCTTGGCCGGACAGGGTGGGTACGATGAGCAGTTCTTC. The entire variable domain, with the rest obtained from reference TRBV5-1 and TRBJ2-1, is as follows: KAGVTQTPRYLIKTRGQQVTLSCSPISGHRSVSWYQQTPGQGLQFLFEYFSETQRNKGNFPGRFSGRQFSNSRSEMNVSTLELGDSALYLCASSLAGQGGYDEQFFGPGTRLTVL.